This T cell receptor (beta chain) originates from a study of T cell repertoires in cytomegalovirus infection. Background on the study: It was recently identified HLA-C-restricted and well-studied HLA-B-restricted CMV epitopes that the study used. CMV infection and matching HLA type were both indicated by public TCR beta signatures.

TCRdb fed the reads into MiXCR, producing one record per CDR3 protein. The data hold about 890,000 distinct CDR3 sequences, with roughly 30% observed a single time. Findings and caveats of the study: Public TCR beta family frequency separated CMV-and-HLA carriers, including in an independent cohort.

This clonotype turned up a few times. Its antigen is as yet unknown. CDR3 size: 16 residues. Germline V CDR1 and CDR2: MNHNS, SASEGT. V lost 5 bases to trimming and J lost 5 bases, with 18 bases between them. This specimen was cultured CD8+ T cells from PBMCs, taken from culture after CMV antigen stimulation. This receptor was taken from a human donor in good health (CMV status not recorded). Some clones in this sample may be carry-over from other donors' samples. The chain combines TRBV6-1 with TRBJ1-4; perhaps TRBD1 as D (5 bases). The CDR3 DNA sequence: TGTGCCAGCAGTTATTTACTCGACAGACCGAATGAAAAACTGTTTTTT. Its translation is CASSYLLDRPNEKLFF.